This T cell receptor (beta chain) was sequenced in a study of shared clonotypes between healthy human individuals. Study conclusions and caveats: Across a few donors, naive CD4 shared roughly 5%, naive CD8 over 3%, memory CD4 more than 2%, memory CD8 0.4%. The study's rarefaction showed incomplete sorted-subset sequencing despite large depth.

This CDR3 contains 15 residues. The V segment lost 4 bases and the J segment 2 bases; nucleotides outside the gene matches: 5. Germline V gives CDR1 SEHNR, CDR2 FQNEAQ (reference sequence). CD4+ cells yielded CD45RA+ naive and CD45RA-negative memory subsets. Of note for this clone: Its matching antigen is unknown.

For sorted subsets, approximately 180 ng DNA per replicate equaled 30,000 or so T cell genomes. Profiled with immunoSEQ multiplex PCR; TCRdb holds only in-frame clones, not every one. The table lists 1,500,000 or so clones, approximately 96% of them singletons. The V call is TRBV7-9, the J call TRBJ2-7, with 10 bases fitting TRBD2. The origin of this receptor is a man younger than 40 in good health. Sequencing was performed on naive CD4+ T cells sorted from blood. Subset described: CD45RA+ positively selected. The CDR3: CASSSLAGAPYEQYF. CDR3 nucleotide sequence: TGTGCCAGCAGCTCTCTAGCGGGAGCCCCCTACGAGCAGTACTTC.